This T cell receptor beta chain was sequenced during a study of chemoradiotherapy in HPV16-positive cancers. The study, taken as a whole, reports: During treatment, candidate HPV-specific clones and E7-related motifs expanded in tumor.

TCRdb's copy holds only in-frame clones and misses some; the assay was immunoSEQ multiplex PCR. The data hold roughly 16,000 clones, with 75% to 80% observed a single time. In germline, CDR1 is GTSNPN, CDR2 SVGIG (reference sequence). The CDR3 is made up of 13 amino acids. The V end was cut by 4 bases, the J end by 7 bases, with 14 bases between. A word on this clone: Its antigen is currently unknown.

This sequence originates from a human donor with HPV-associated anogenital cancer. This specimen was acquired from a patient who underwent chemoradiotherapy. This chain uses TRBV30 with TRBJ1-5; TRBD1 might be the D (6 bases). CDR3 residues: CAWNAGGGQPQHF. CDR3 DNA sequence: TGTGCCTGGAACGCGGGAGGGGGACAGCCCCAGCATTTT. Together with reference TRBV30 and TRBJ1-5, the CDR3 gives the full variable domain: SQTIHQWPATLVQPVGSPLSLECTVEGTSNPNLYWYRQAAGRGLQLLFYSVGIGQISSEVPQNLSASRPQDRQFILSSKKLLLSDSGFYLCAWNAGGGQPQHFGDGTRLSIL.